This is a list of T cell receptor beta chains from one sample in a study of blood T cell repertoires in COVID-19. Sequencing was performed with immunoSEQ multiplex PCR; in TCRdb, only in-frame clones are kept and a portion is missing. Of over 45,000 clones in the sample, roughly 80% were seen once. The specimen sequenced was peripheral blood. All receptors derive from a woman in her sixties or seventies with acute or convalescent COVID-19. CDR3s include the opening cysteine and the closing phenylalanine or tryptophan. Some rows mark clone size as missing; the rest say once, few, many or name a class of expanded clone.

J: TRBJ1-2
V: TRBV15
size: .
CDR3: CATSRDLTGSGYTF

J: TRBJ2-6
V: TRBV11-2
size: .
CDR3: CASSLDPWLAGHSGANVLTF

J: TRBJ1-1
V: TRBV2
size: few
CDR3: CASRAGSEAFF

J: TRBJ2-7
V: TRBV29-1
size: few
CDR3: CSVLPRGTYEQYF

J: TRBJ2-5
V: TRBV7-2
size: .
CDR3: CASSLGYTGTQYF

J: TRBJ2-5
V: TRBV27
size: .
CDR3: CASSPSGTEETQYF

J: TRBJ2-1
V: TRBV28
size: .
CDR3: CASSKTSGRNNEQFF

J: TRBJ1-4
V: TRBV2
size: once
CDR3: CARAGQEGEKLFF

J: TRBJ1-2
V: TRBV6-5
size: .
CDR3: CASRKDSNYGYTF

J: TRBJ1-1
V: TRBV10-3
size: .
CDR3: CATCDRPNTEAFF

J: TRBJ2-7
V: TRBV2
size: .
CDR3: CASSVYGQTGYEQYF

J: TRBJ1-4
V: TRBV20-1
size: .
CDR3: CSASSGTRVEEKLFF

J: TRBJ1-3
V: TRBV18
size: .
CDR3: CASSPRSGQGPGNTIYF

J: TRBJ2-3
V: TRBV5-1
size: .
CDR3: CASKRNSLSTDTQYF

J: TRBJ1-5
V: TRBV3-1/TRBV3-2
size: .
CDR3: CASSQVGGRNQPQHF

J: TRBJ1-1
V: TRBV7-3
size: .
CDR3: CASRFIGEGSTEAFF

J: TRBJ2-3
V: TRBV7-3
size: few
CDR3: CASSPLETVSTDTQYF

J: TRBJ1-5
V: TRBV7-8
size: .
CDR3: CASSTRTGWGNQPQHF

J: TRBJ1-2
V: TRBV2
size: .
CDR3: CASRVDSFNYGYTF

J: TRBJ2-1
V: TRBV4-1
size: .
CDR3: CASRLTSGSYNEQFF

J: TRBJ1-2
V: TRBV27
size: .
CDR3: CASRGDRRNLYGYTF

J: TRBJ1-6
V: TRBV2
size: .
CDR3: CASSENIGGNSPLHF

J: TRBJ1-1
V: TRBV12-3/TRBV12-4
size: .
CDR3: CATGQGFEAFF

J: TRBJ2-3
V: TRBV30
size: .
CDR3: CAWSRASGGTDTQYF

J: TRBJ1-6
V: TRBV6-5
size: .
CDR3: CASSLRTGESPLHF

J: TRBJ1-6
V: TRBV3-1/TRBV3-2
size: .
CDR3: CASSPQIYNSPLHF

J: TRBJ1-5
V: TRBV15
size: .
CDR3: CATSRDLNQPQHF

J: TRBJ1-1
V: TRBV19
size: .
CDR3: CASIRGHTEAFF

J: TRBJ1-2
V: TRBV3-1/TRBV3-2
size: .
CDR3: CASSQRTGSYGYTF

J: TRBJ2-7
V: TRBV5-6
size: .
CDR3: CASSPPSTSAARREQYF

J: TRBJ2-2
V: TRBV5-1
size: .
CDR3: CASSLGQGSDGELFF

J: TRBJ2-2
V: TRBV6-5
size: .
CDR3: CASSFTSGRARELFF

J: TRBJ1-4
V: TRBV4-1
size: .
CDR3: CASSLGRGTNEKLFF

J: TRBJ2-5
V: TRBV30
size: .
CDR3: CAWSVSLAGFQTQYF

J: TRBJ2-3
V: TRBV15
size: .
CDR3: CATSTSGRATDTQYF

J: TRBJ2-2
V: TRBV5-1
size: .
CDR3: CASSRDSGELFF

J: TRBJ1-5
V: TRBV24-1
size: .
CDR3: CATSEGQGGNQPQHF

J: TRBJ2-1
V: TRBV9
size: .
CDR3: CASSVQVGSYNEQFF

J: TRBJ2-1
V: TRBV27
size: .
CDR3: CASIKTPTGGPSSYNEQFF

J: TRBJ2-3
V: TRBV7-3
size: .
CDR3: CASSSSLAFWAGGPVDTQYF

J: TRBJ1-2
V: TRBV25-1
size: .
CDR3: CASSALRGHGYTF

J: TRBJ1-6
V: TRBV6-6
size: .
CDR3: CASSGGGRVDNSPLHF

J: TRBJ1-3
V: TRBV5-4
size: .
CDR3: CASSLDLTDSGNTIYF

J: TRBJ2-2
V: TRBV5-1
size: .
CDR3: CASSNPGQTITGELFF

J: TRBJ1-3
V: TRBV7-6
size: .
CDR3: CASSPDRVNSGNTIYF

J: TRBJ2-3
V: TRBV2
size: .
CDR3: CASISSGEPTDTQYF

J: TRBJ1-1
V: TRBV9
size: few
CDR3: CASSPLPMNTEAFF